The 17 T cell receptor beta chains below come from one sample, sequenced in a study of shared clonotypes between healthy human individuals. This table comes from immunoSEQ multiplex PCR, and its TCRdb copy is limited to in-frame clones, with some not included. The sample has about 2.4 million clones; more than 85% are singletons. The sequencing sample was made of naive CD4+ T cells from PBMCs. Subset noted: CD45RA+ positively selected. Every receptor here comes from a man aged 18 to 30 in good health. Some clones in this sample may be carry-over from other donors' samples.

This clone appeared once. The chain is built from TRBV5-1 and TRBJ2-3, with D tentatively TRBD1 (6 bases). CDR3 length: 16 amino acids. Trimming cost V 0 bases and J 8 bases, with 19 bases left between them. Looked up from germline, CDR1 is SGHRS and CDR2 is YFSETQ. The CDR3 protein is CASSLGLARLGGTQYF. CDR3 bases: TGCGCCAGCAGCTTGGGGCTAGCCCGGTTAGGGGGTACGCAGTATTTT.

A word on this clone: This same CDR3 is encoded by further DNA sequences in the sample. The chain is built from TRBV5-1 and TRBJ2-5, with D possibly TRBD1 on 6 matching bases. This CDR3 is built from 15 residues. Trimming stripped 0 bases from V and 5 bases from J, with 14 bases between. The germline V gene encodes CDR1 SGHRS and CDR2 YFSETQ. For the CDR3, the DNA is TGCGCCAGCAGCTTGGCCGGGGCGAGGGGGGAGACCCAGTACTTC. It specifies CASSLAGARGETQYF.

This sequence joins TRBV20-1 and TRBJ1-2; TRBD1 might be the D (6 bases). The CDR3 has 11 residues. Germline V gene lookup returns CDR1 DFQATT and CDR2 SNEGSKA (reference sequence). V lost 5 bases to trimming and J lost 6 bases, with 10 bases between them. The CDR3: CSARRQDGYTF. The CDR3 nucleotides are TGCAGTGCTCGAAGACAGGATGGCTACACCTTC.

Only a few counts were recorded for this clone. The same CDR3 is also encoded by other DNA sequences in this sample. This sequence joins TRBV5-1 and TRBJ2-1, with D possibly matching TRBD2 (6 bases). CDR3 length: 15 residues. Germline loops: CDR1 SGHRS, CDR2 YFSETQ. V shed 2 bases and J shed 6 bases, with 15 bases lying between them. CDR3 sequence: CASSLGSGGGNEQFF. DNA of the CDR3: TGCGCCAGCAGCTTAGGTAGCGGTGGTGGCAATGAGCAGTTCTTC.

The chain links TRBV5-6 to TRBJ1-1; D perhaps matches TRBD1 (6 bases). This CDR3 is built from 15 residues. The germline V gene encodes CDR1 SGHDT and CDR2 YYEEEE. V gave up 1 base and J gave up 0 bases, with 10 bases separating them. CDR3 amino acids: CASSLTDRLNTEAFF. Written as DNA, the CDR3 is TGTGCCAGCAGCTTGACCGACAGGCTGAACACTGAAGCTTTCTTT.

The chain links TRBV10-2 to TRBJ2-4; D remains ambiguous. V was cut by 8 bases and J by 15 bases, with 8 bases left in between. CDR1 WSHSY and CDR2 SAAADI come from the germline V gene. This CDR3 is 8 amino acids long. CDR3 amino acids: CASLIGYF. The CDR3 bases are TGCGCCAGCCTGATAGGGTACTTC.

V is TRBV2 and J is TRBJ2-3; 7 bases agree with TRBD1. V lost 6 bases and J lost 0; bases outside the gene matches: 6. The germline V gene encodes CDR1 SNHLY and CDR2 FYNNEI. The CDR3 runs 15 residues. The DNA of the CDR3 is TGTGCCAGCAGATCACAGGGGTCTAGCACAGATACGCAGTATTTT. Translated, it gives CASRSQGSSTDTQYF.

The CDR3 loop is CSADDSRFYNEQFF. In nucleotides, the CDR3 is TGCAGCGCAGACGACAGTCGATTTTACAATGAGCAGTTCTTC. The genes are TRBV29-1 and TRBJ2-1; a weak D match, TRBD1 (5 bases). CDR3 length equals 14 residues. In germline, CDR1 is SQVTM, CDR2 ANQGSEA. The germline V and J ends were trimmed by 7 bases and 4 bases, with 17 bases remaining between them.

V and J are TRBV5-1 and TRBJ2-5; TRBD2 matches at 11 bases. The CDR3 extends over 16 amino acids. Germline V gene data show CDR1 as SGHRS and CDR2 as YFSETQ. Losses at the gene ends were 4 bases for V and 1 base for J; bases not matched to a gene: 6. CDR3 residues: CASSPPTSGIQETQYF. CDR3 DNA: TGCGCCAGCAGCCCCCCGACTAGCGGGATCCAAGAGACCCAGTACTTC.

The chain employs TRBV19 and TRBJ2-5; 7 bases line up with TRBD1. Germline V gene data show CDR1 as LNHDA and CDR2 as SQIVND (reference sequence). The CDR3 extends over 13 amino acids. Trimming took 4 bases from V and 4 from J; bases not matched to a gene: 3. This CDR3 is CASSKRQGETQYF. In DNA, the CDR3 is TGTGCCAGTAGTAAAAGACAGGGAGAGACCCAGTACTTC.

The chain has TRBV5-1 and TRBJ2-1; no reliable D call. Germline lookup yields CDR1 SGHRS and CDR2 YFSETQ. CDR3 length: 14 amino acids. Trimming took off 4 bases at V and 10 bases at J, with 18 bases between the two ends. The CDR3 sequence is CASSPLPGIGEQFF. DNA for the CDR3: TGCGCCAGCAGCCCCCTTCCTGGGATAGGAGAGCAGTTCTTC.

The rearrangement uses TRBV28 and TRBJ1-1; the D gene is possibly TRBD1 (5 bases). V lost 5 bases, J lost 6 bases, and 10 bases lay in between. The V gene's germline CDR1 is MDHEN and CDR2 SYDVKM. The CDR3 totals 12 residues. CDR3 in DNA: TGTGCCAGCAGTGAGCAGGGATCTGAAGCTTTCTTT. It is translated as CASSEQGSEAFF.

The chain combines TRBV5-6 with TRBJ1-2, with unresolved D. CDR1 and CDR2 (germline): SGHDT, YYEEEE. The CDR3 extends over 14 amino acids. V lost 1 base, J lost 4 bases, and 11 bases lay in between. The CDR3 sequence: CASSLRRVFYGYTF. In nucleotides, the CDR3 is TGTGCCAGCAGCTTGCGGAGGGTTTTCTATGGCTACACCTTC.

The CDR3 protein is CASSQGTKELFF. CDR3 nucleotide sequence: TGTGCCAGCAGCCAAGGGACGAAGGAGCTGTTTTTT. The rearrangement joins TRBV7-9 to TRBJ2-2, with D perhaps being TRBD1 or TRBD2 (5 bases each). The CDR3 covers 12 residues. Deletions cut 5 bases from V and 10 bases from J, with 11 bases between. Germline values: CDR1 SEHNR, CDR2 FQNEAQ (reference sequence).

This chain uses TRBV7-2 with TRBJ2-5; no clear D gene. Per the germline V gene, CDR1 is SGHTA and CDR2 is FQGNSA. This CDR3 has 15 residues. Trimming shortened V by 5 bases and J by 2 bases, and 15 bases separated the two germline ends. CDR3 region: CASSPQQSPQETQYF. CDR3 bases: TGTGCCAGCAGCCCCCAACAGAGCCCGCAAGAGACCCAGTACTTC.

This sequence joins TRBV7-7 and TRBJ2-3, with D perhaps TRBD1 or TRBD2 (5 bases each). Trimming pared 5 bases from V and 4 bases from J, leaving 10 bases between. Germline assignment: CDR1 SSHAT and CDR2 FNYEAQ (reference sequence). CDR3 size: 13 residues. The DNA of the CDR3 is TGTGCCAGCAGCAGACAGAGGGCAGATACGCAGTATTTT. The encoded protein is CASSRQRADTQYF.

This clone was picked up a small number of times. The chain links TRBV18 to TRBJ1-2; D remains ambiguous. Between the trimmed V and J ends, which lost 3 bases and 8 bases, there was a span of 13 bases. This CDR3 is built from 13 residues. Germline CDR1 is KGHSH and CDR2 is LQKENI. This CDR3 reads CASSPKAGYGYTF. CDR3 bases: TGTGCCAGCTCACCCAAAGCGGGCTACGGCTACACCTTC. The complete variable domain, with remaining parts taken from reference TRBV18 and TRBJ1-2, reads NAGVMQNPRHLVRRRGQEARLRCSPMKGHSHVYWYRQLPEEGLKFMVYLQKENIIDESGMPKERFSAEFPKEGPSILRIQQVVRGDSAAYFCASSPKAGYGYTFGSGTRLTVV.